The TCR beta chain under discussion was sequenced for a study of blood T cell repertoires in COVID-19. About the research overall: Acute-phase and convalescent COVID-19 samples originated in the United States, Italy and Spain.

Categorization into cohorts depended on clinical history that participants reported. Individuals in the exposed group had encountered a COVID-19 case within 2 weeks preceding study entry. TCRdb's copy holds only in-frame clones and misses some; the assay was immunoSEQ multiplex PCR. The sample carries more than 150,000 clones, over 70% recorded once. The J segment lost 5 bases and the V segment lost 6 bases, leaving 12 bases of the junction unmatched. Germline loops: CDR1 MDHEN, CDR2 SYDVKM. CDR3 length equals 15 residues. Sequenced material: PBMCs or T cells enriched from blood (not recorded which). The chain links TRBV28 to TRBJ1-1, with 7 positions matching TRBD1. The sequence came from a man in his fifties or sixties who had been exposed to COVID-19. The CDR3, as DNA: TGTGCCAGCAGCTCGAGGACAGGTCGGGGTACTGAAGCTTTCTTT. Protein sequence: CASSSRTGRGTEAFF.